The 18 T cell receptor beta chains listed next were all sequenced from one sample in a study of neoadjuvant anti-PD-1 for oral cavity cancer. The table came from immunoSEQ multiplex PCR; TCRdb's copy has only in-frame clones and leaves some out. The profile covers more than 13,000 clones, with roughly 69% appearing a single time and 2% to 2.5% taken by the ten largest. This sample's time point: after neoadjuvant nivolumab, at surgical resection. The sequences come from PBMCs, collected after nivolumab (anti-PD-1) treatment. All receptors come from a person aged 40 to 85 with oral cavity squamous cell carcinoma.

The rearrangement joins TRBV19 to TRBJ1-2; D perhaps matches TRBD1 (6 bases). The length of the CDR3 is 14 residues. The ends were cut back, 3 bases at V and 8 bases at J, with 16 bases in the middle. From germline, CDR1 is LNHDA and CDR2 SQIVND (reference sequence). This CDR3 is CASSIDYRVGGYTF. CDR3 nucleotide sequence: TGTGCCAGTAGTATTGATTACAGGGTCGGCGGCTACACCTTC.

This clone appeared a few times. This chain uses TRBV11-3 with TRBJ2-2; D not certain. Germline V CDR1 and CDR2: SGHNT, YENEEA. The V end was cut by 3 bases, the J end by 6 bases, with 11 bases between. The CDR3 extends over 14 amino acids. CDR3 DNA sequence: TGTGCCAGCAGCTTTAACGGAATGCCCGGGGAGCTGTTTTTT. Residues: CASSFNGMPGELFF.

The J gene is TRBJ1-2, the V gene TRBV7-6, with D maybe TRBD1 (6 bases). Between the trimmed V and J ends, which lost 4 bases and 4 bases, there was a span of 16 bases. In germline, CDR1 is SGHVS, CDR2 FNYEAQ. The CDR3 totals 15 residues. CDR3: CASSSIRGQSYGYTF. CDR3 DNA sequence: TGTGCCAGCAGCTCGATCCGAGGACAGAGCTATGGCTACACCTTC.

V and J are TRBV5-5 and TRBJ2-1; 7 bases match TRBD1. Trimming at V came to 4 bases and at J to 5 bases, leaving 6 bases not matched to a gene. The CDR3 has 14 residues. Looked up from germline, CDR1 is SGHKS and CDR2 is YYEKEE (reference sequence). The CDR3 coding sequence is TGTGCCAGCAGCCCCGGGACAGCTAACAATGAGCAGTTCTTC. Translation gives CASSPGTANNEQFF.

The genes are TRBV10-3 and TRBJ1-5; D not resolved. The germline V and J ends were trimmed by 3 bases and 4 bases, with 4 bases remaining between them. The CDR3 totals 12 residues. Germline values: CDR1 ENHRY, CDR2 SYGVKD. The CDR3 region has the DNA TGTGCCATCAGTGACCGTAATCAGCCCCAGCATTTT. Protein sequence: CAISDRNQPQHF.

The chain links TRBV4-1 to TRBJ2-3, with TRBD1 matching over 7 bases. In germline, CDR1 is MGHRA, CDR2 YSYEKL. Trimming cost V 3 bases and J 4 bases; bases outside gene matches: 4. The CDR3 sequence is 14 residues long. The CDR3 protein is CASSQTGIADTQYF. The DNA for the CDR3 is TGCGCCAGCAGCCAGACAGGGATCGCAGATACGCAGTATTTT.

This clone was counted only a few times. This sequence joins TRBV7-8 and TRBJ1-1; D is possibly TRBD1 (5 bases). V lost 1 base to trimming and J lost 4 bases, with 7 bases between them. Germline CDR1 SGHVS, CDR2 FQNEAQ. The CDR3 covers 13 residues. CDR3 protein: CASSLDRFTEAFF. CDR3 DNA sequence: TGTGCCAGCAGCTTAGACAGGTTCACTGAAGCTTTCTTT.

Regarding this clone: At one end, the junction sequence differs from germline, possibly due to a read error. The chain is built from TRBV27 and TRBJ2-1; TRBD1 aligns across 7 bases. CDR1 is MNHEY, CDR2 SMNVEV, per germline (reference sequence). CDR3 length: 18 residues. The CDR3 loop is CASRSLTGRKSSYNERFF. CDR3 DNA sequence: TGTGCCAGCCGATCGCTGACAGGGCGTAAGAGCTCCTACAATGAGCGGTTCTTC.

This clone was observed a single time. V and J are TRBV6-6 and TRBJ2-7, with D hard to call. With 0 bases removed from V and 2 bases from J, the gap between germline ends came to 14 bases. Germline-derived CDR1 and CDR2 are MNHNY and SVGAGI (reference sequence). This CDR3 contains 16 residues. Here the CDR3 reads CASSYSYSGRTYEQYF. The CDR3 DNA follows: TGTGCCAGCAGTTACTCCTATTCCGGGCGAACCTACGAGCAGTACTTC.

The chain has TRBV29-1 and TRBJ2-3; 10 bases are a match to TRBD1. The CDR3 has 15 residues. V gave up 6 bases and J gave up 2 bases; unmatched junction bases: 8. Germline V CDR1 and CDR2: SQVTM, ANQGSEA. CDR3 DNA: TGCAGCGTGGATTCGACAGGGGGCAACACAGATACGCAGTATTTT. Residues: CSVDSTGGNTDTQYF.

This clone has a handful of counts. V usage is TRBV7-2 and J usage is TRBJ1-1; no clear D gene. Germline V gene lookup returns CDR1 SGHTA and CDR2 FQGNSA. The CDR3 totals 15 residues. V lost 5 bases, J lost 1 base, and 14 bases lay in between. In nucleotides, the CDR3 is TGTGCCAGCAGCCCCCGGCGGGCGGGGAACACTGAAGCTTTCTTT. It encodes CASSPRRAGNTEAFF.

The chain has TRBV9 and TRBJ1-3, with TRBD1 as a possible D gene (5 bases). Germline V gene lookup returns CDR1 SGDLS and CDR2 YYNGEE. The length of the CDR3 is 14 residues. The V gene lost 2 bases and the J gene lost 4 bases, with 10 bases spanning the gap. CDR3: CASSVQGSGNTIYF. The CDR3, as DNA: TGTGCCAGCAGCGTGCAGGGATCCGGAAACACCATATATTTT.

The V and J genes are TRBV29-1 and TRBJ1-2; 7 nucleotides match TRBD1. Trimming cost V 1 base and J 4 bases; bases outside gene matches: 3. There are 13 residues in the CDR3. Germline V gives CDR1 SQVTM, CDR2 ANQGSEA. The CDR3 DNA reads as TGCAGCGTTGAAGGGTCAGGGGGCTATGGCTACACCTTC. The encoded protein is CSVEGSGGYGYTF. The complete variable domain, with remaining parts taken from reference TRBV29-1 and TRBJ1-2, reads SAVISQKPSRDICQRGTSLTIQCQVDSQVTMMFWYRQQPGQSLTLIATANQGSEATYESGFVIDKFPISRPNLTFSTLTVSNMSPEDSSIYLCSVEGSGGYGYTFGSGTRLTVV.

The chain combines TRBV4-1 with TRBJ1-2, with TRBD1 matching 7 bases. Germline V gene lookup returns CDR1 MGHRA and CDR2 YSYEKL. This CDR3 is 16 amino acids long. V lost 4 bases, J lost 6 bases, and 14 bases stayed unmatched. For the CDR3, the DNA is TGCGCCAGCAGCCCCCCTGCGAAGGGGGCGTATGATGGCTACACCTTC. Translated, it gives CASSPPAKGAYDGYTF.

V usage is TRBV30 and J usage is TRBJ2-3; TRBD1 agrees at 9 bases. The germline V gene encodes CDR1 GTSNPN and CDR2 SVGIG (reference sequence). V lost 1 base and J lost 6; bases outside the gene matches: 8. The CDR3 is 15 residues long. CDR3 loop: CAWSAGTGNADTQYF. DNA of the CDR3: TGTGCCTGGAGTGCCGGGACAGGGAATGCGGATACGCAGTATTTT. Using reference TRBV30 and TRBJ2-3 for the parts outside the CDR3, the full variable domain is SQTIHQWPATLVQPVGSPLSLECTVEGTSNPNLYWYRQAAGRGLQLLFYSVGIGQISSEVPQNLSASRPQDRQFILSSKKLLLSDSGFYLCAWSAGTGNADTQYFGPGTRLTVL.

The V call is TRBV28, the J call TRBJ2-7; TRBD2 matches 7 bases. After removal of 2 bases from V and 4 bases from J, the junction contained 23 bases not matched to a gene. This CDR3 has 20 residues. Germline loops: CDR1 MDHEN, CDR2 SYDVKM. CDR3: CASSLEYGLGKPRSTYEQYF. CDR3 nucleotides: TGTGCCAGCAGTTTAGAGTACGGACTAGGTAAGCCGCGGTCGACTTACGAGCAGTACTTC.

This clone has only a few counts. The rearrangement joins TRBV5-1 to TRBJ1-4; 8 bases align to TRBD1. The germline V gene has CDR1 SGHRS and CDR2 YFSETQ. This CDR3 region has 14 residues. The junction had 3 bases not matched to a gene; V was cut back by 4 bases and J by 4 bases. The CDR3 spells CASSQGQGNEKLFF. In DNA, the CDR3 is TGCGCCAGCAGCCAAGGACAGGGTAATGAAAAACTGTTTTTT.

The chain is built from TRBV2 and TRBJ2-1; 8 nucleotides agree with TRBD2. Germline-derived CDR1 and CDR2 are SNHLY and FYNNEI. This CDR3 has 14 amino acids. J gave up 2 bases and V 6 bases, and 3 bases lay outside the gene matches. CDR3 nucleotides: TGTGCCAGCAGGGCGACTAGCGCCTACAATGAGCAGTTCTTC. This encodes CASRATSAYNEQFF. Full variable domain (missing parts from reference TRBV2 and TRBJ2-1): EPEVTQTPSHQVTQMGQEVILRCVPISNHLYFYWYRQILGQKVEFLVSFYNNEISEKSEIFDDQFSVERPDGSNFTLKIRSTKLEDSAMYFCASRATSAYNEQFFGPGTRLTVL.